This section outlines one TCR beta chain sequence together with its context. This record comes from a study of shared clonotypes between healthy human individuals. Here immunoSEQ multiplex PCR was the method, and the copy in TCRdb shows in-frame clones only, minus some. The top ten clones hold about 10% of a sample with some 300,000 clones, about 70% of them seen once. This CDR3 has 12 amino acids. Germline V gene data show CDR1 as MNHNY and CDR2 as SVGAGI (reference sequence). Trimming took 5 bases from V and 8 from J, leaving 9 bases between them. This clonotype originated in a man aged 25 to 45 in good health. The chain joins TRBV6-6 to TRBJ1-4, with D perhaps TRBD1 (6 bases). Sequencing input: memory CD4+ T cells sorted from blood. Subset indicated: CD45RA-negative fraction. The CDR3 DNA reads TGTGCCAGCAGTCAGGGGTCCGAAAAACTGTTTTTT. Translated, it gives CASSQGSEKLFF.